These T cell receptor beta chains were read from a single sample in a study of blood T cell repertoires in COVID-19. Assay used: immunoSEQ multiplex PCR; TCRdb lists only in-frame clones, some missing. The sample yields fewer than 450,000 clones, 88% seen once. Sequencing used PBMCs or T cells enriched from blood (not recorded which). Source of these receptors: a woman in her thirties or forties with acute COVID-19. The CDR3 runs from the conserved cysteine through the conserved F or W. Expanded clones are given a class, and other clones once, few, many or no size at all.

J,V,size,CDR3
TRBJ1-5,TRBV6-6,.,CASSYPNSNQPQHF
TRBJ2-1,TRBV11-2,once,CASSLAGRGLYNEQFF
TRBJ1-4,TRBV7-6,.,CASSLVLRTGNEKLFF
TRBJ2-2,TRBV24-1,.,CATSDQRGALTGELFF
TRBJ1-1,TRBV2,.,CASRSTGTGGDLF
TRBJ1-1,TRBV19,.,CASRFAGQYHTEAFF
TRBJ1-5,TRBV7-8,.,CASSFGPGGNQPQHF
TRBJ2-5,TRBV19,.,CASSRDRVYETQYF
TRBJ2-2,TRBV3-1/TRBV3-2,.,CASSHYGDLAGELFF
TRBJ2-1,TRBV19,.,CASSIKAGEQFF
TRBJ2-7,TRBV28,.,CASSSGQGGSYEQYF
TRBJ1-4,TRBV5-1,.,CASSLALDFGNEKLFF
TRBJ1-2,TRBV25-1,.,CASKEGSVYGYTF
TRBJ1-2,TRBV6-1,few,CASSERPRAYGYTF
TRBJ2-5,TRBV10-3,.,CAIKGTGGGRETQYF
TRBJ2-5,TRBV7-8,.,CASSIGTGRETQYF
TRBJ2-5,TRBV5-4,.,CASSPPQGETQYF
TRBJ1-1,TRBV14,.,CASSPIGYEAFF
TRBJ1-1,TRBV7-2,.,CASSLRGWTEAFF
TRBJ2-1,TRBV9,.,CASSVLAGGHNEQFF
TRBJ1-2,TRBV29-1,.,CSAGDGSYGYTF
TRBJ2-7,TRBV5-8,.,CASSLVGTFSYEQYF
TRBJ1-2,TRBV5-1,.,CASSFTEPLRYGYTF
TRBJ2-5,TRBV7-2,.,CASSKQGQYQETQYF
TRBJ2-7,TRBV6-6,.,CASSYLGQGPWEQYF
TRBJ2-2,TRBV5-6,.,CASPRIKAGIPNTGELFF
TRBJ1-3,TRBV4-1,.,CASSQARGYSGNTIYF
TRBJ1-2,TRBV19,.,CASSTRGSGYTF
TRBJ2-2,TRBV3-1/TRBV3-2,once,CASSAPGGQSTGELFF
TRBJ1-1,TRBV2,.,CASSEFAQGARTEAFF
TRBJ1-3,TRBV18,once,CASSPTGDSGNTIYF
TRBJ1-2,TRBV30,.,CAWRGQVANYGYTF
TRBJ1-1,TRBV3-1/TRBV3-2,.,CASSSSDREAFF
TRBJ1-6,TRBV5-5,.,CASSLAKGAPLHF
TRBJ2-3,TRBV30,.,CAWRAGQVGDTQYF
TRBJ1-2,TRBV5-1,.,CASSRQGDGYTF
TRBJ2-1,TRBV9,.,CASSVSQQGTTSVQFF
TRBJ2-5,TRBV6-5,.,CASSYSVDMVETQYF
TRBJ1-2,TRBV5-1,.,CASSLVQGNGYTF
TRBJ1-2,TRBV5-4,.,CASSLAASPGLSYTF
TRBJ1-1,TRBV10-1,.,CASSESRGQRGDTEAFF
TRBJ2-7,TRBV7-9,.,CASSRQQGYYEQYF
TRBJ2-7,TRBV3-1/TRBV3-2,.,CASSPFAGLYEQYF
TRBJ1-3,TRBV10-1,once,CASSDPGQGSGNTIYF
TRBJ2-5,TRBV4-1,.,CASSQVAVRGETQYF
TRBJ2-1,TRBV24-1,.,CATSDYVHAGYNEQFF
TRBJ1-2,TRBV5-4,.,CASSGVERGDYGYTF
TRBJ2-3,TRBV5-1,.,CASSGGIDTQYF
TRBJ2-3,TRBV21-1,.,CASSKGRGQGKDTQYF
TRBJ2-5,TRBV5-8,once,CASSSGLAGLETQYF
TRBJ2-3,TRBV2,.,CARTGEKGTDTQYF
TRBJ2-7,TRBV5-1,.,CASSLGGEGVGHF
TRBJ2-1,TRBV18,.,CASSPSLAGGGNEQFF
TRBJ1-5,TRBV2,.,CASTQGSNQPQHF
TRBJ1-3,TRBV14,.,CASSQVRRQGRGPGNTIYF
TRBJ2-2,TRBV27,.,CASSPSKQVWELFF
TRBJ2-1,TRBV19,.,CASSALSGGQWDDEQFF
TRBJ1-2,TRBV18,.,CASDRGDYGYTF
TRBJ1-6,TRBV27,.,CASRWTGGSSPLHF
TRBJ2-2,TRBV5-4,.,CASSLSGGAAGELFF